These T cell receptor beta chains were read from a single sample in a study of beta chain features in type 1 diabetes. Measured with immunoSEQ multiplex PCR; TCRdb has only the in-frame clones, and not every one. The sample consists of roughly 310,000 clones, approximately 10% of them appearing once. The specimen was naive CD4+ T cells from blood. These TCRs come from a woman in her twenties or thirties in good health. CDR3s include the opening cysteine and the closing phenylalanine or tryptophan. D genes are given only for firm matches. Only part of the rows carry a size: once, few, many, or a class if the clone is expanded.

d_call: .; j_call: TRBJ1-2; v_call: TRBV5-6; clone_size: few; cdr3_aa: CASSLHGGYTF; cdr3_nt: TGTGCCAGCAGCTTGCACGGTGGCTACACCTTC
d_call: .; j_call: TRBJ2-5; v_call: TRBV7-9; clone_size: .; cdr3_aa: CASSSRGNQETQYF; cdr3_nt: TGTGCCAGCAGCTCGAGGGGGAACCAAGAGACCCAGTACTTC
d_call: .; j_call: TRBJ2-2; v_call: TRBV7-3; clone_size: .; cdr3_aa: CASSSHGRGNTGELFF; cdr3_nt: TGTGCCAGCAGCTCCCACGGGCGGGGAAACACCGGGGAGCTGTTTTTT
d_call: TRBD2; j_call: TRBJ2-7; v_call: TRBV7-9; clone_size: few; cdr3_aa: CASSLARGGTIYEQYF; cdr3_nt: TGTGCCAGCAGCTTAGCGCGGGGGGGTACTATCTACGAGCAGTACTTC
d_call: .; j_call: TRBJ1-1; v_call: TRBV6-1; clone_size: few; cdr3_aa: CASRATVEAFF; cdr3_nt: TGTGCCAGCAGGGCGACAGTGGAAGCTTTCTTT
d_call: .; j_call: TRBJ2-7; v_call: TRBV18; clone_size: .; cdr3_aa: CASLVGEGSEQYF; cdr3_nt: .
d_call: .; j_call: TRBJ2-3; v_call: TRBV28; clone_size: .; cdr3_aa: CASSPSPSMADTQYF; cdr3_nt: TGTGCCAGCAGTCCCTCTCCCTCTATGGCAGATACGCAGTATTTT
d_call: TRBD1; j_call: TRBJ2-1; v_call: TRBV5-4; clone_size: .; cdr3_aa: CASSRRDSPYNEQFF; cdr3_nt: TGTGCCAGCAGCCGCCGGGACAGCCCGTACAATGAGCAGTTCTTC
d_call: .; j_call: TRBJ2-5; v_call: TRBV6-5; clone_size: few; cdr3_aa: CASSFEPGVQETQYF; cdr3_nt: TGTGCCAGCAGTTTCGAACCAGGGGTTCAAGAGACCCAGTACTTC
d_call: .; j_call: TRBJ2-1; v_call: TRBV4-2; clone_size: .; cdr3_aa: CASSQEAVAAFNEQFF; cdr3_nt: TGTGCCAGCAGCCAAGAGGCGGTAGCGGCCTTTAATGAGCAGTTCTTC
d_call: TRBD1; j_call: TRBJ2-7; v_call: TRBV25-1; clone_size: few; cdr3_aa: CASQKAGGYEQYF; cdr3_nt: TGTGCCAGCCAAAAGGCAGGGGGCTACGAGCAGTACTTC
d_call: .; j_call: TRBJ2-1; v_call: TRBV29-1; clone_size: .; cdr3_aa: CSVRGRGSSYNEQFF; cdr3_nt: TGCAGCGTTCGGGGCCGGGGGAGCTCCTACAATGAGCAGTTCTTC
d_call: TRBD2; j_call: TRBJ2-5; v_call: TRBV7-2; clone_size: .; cdr3_aa: CASSFAGTSVAAQYF; cdr3_nt: TGTGCCAGCAGCTTTGCCGGGACTAGCGTCGCGGCCCAGTACTTC
d_call: .; j_call: TRBJ2-5; v_call: TRBV6-6; clone_size: .; cdr3_aa: CASSSRQETQYF; cdr3_nt: TGTGCCAGCAGTTCGAGGCAAGAGACCCAGTACTTC
d_call: TRBD2; j_call: TRBJ2-1; v_call: TRBV4-2; clone_size: few; cdr3_aa: CASSQDQLAGVVNEQFF; cdr3_nt: TGTGCCAGCAGCCAAGATCAACTAGCGGGAGTGGTCAATGAGCAGTTCTTC
d_call: .; j_call: TRBJ2-1; v_call: TRBV9; clone_size: .; cdr3_aa: CASSEARGRALPYNEQFF; cdr3_nt: TGTGCCAGCAGCGAGGCGAGGGGGAGGGCCCTCCCCTACAATGAGCAGTTCTTC
d_call: TRBD2; j_call: TRBJ2-2; v_call: TRBV25-1; clone_size: .; cdr3_aa: CASSESGLSSGYHGELFF; cdr3_nt: TGTGCCAGCAGTGAGTCCGGGCTTAGTAGCGGGTACCACGGGGAGCTGTTTTTT
d_call: .; j_call: TRBJ2-1; v_call: TRBV9; clone_size: .; cdr3_aa: CASSAEGGHYNEQFF; cdr3_nt: TGTGCCAGCAGCGCCGAAGGCGGGCACTACAATGAGCAGTTCTTC
d_call: TRBD2; j_call: TRBJ2-5; v_call: TRBV6-6; clone_size: once; cdr3_aa: CATRSTSGGRETQYF; cdr3_nt: TGTGCCACACGGTCGACTAGCGGGGGGCGGGAGACCCAGTACTTC
d_call: TRBD1; j_call: TRBJ2-2; v_call: TRBV4-3; clone_size: few; cdr3_aa: CASSQGVSRGKDTGELFF; cdr3_nt: TGCGCCAGCAGCCAAGGTGTTAGCAGGGGGAAGGACACCGGGGAGCTGTTTTTT
d_call: TRBD2; j_call: TRBJ2-1; v_call: TRBV19; clone_size: .; cdr3_aa: CASSMTSGSKGEQFF; cdr3_nt: TGTGCCAGTAGCATGACTAGCGGGAGTAAGGGTGAGCAGTTCTTC
d_call: TRBD2; j_call: TRBJ2-2; v_call: TRBV4-3; clone_size: .; cdr3_aa: CASSQRPRPPLAGETGELFF; cdr3_nt: TGCGCCAGCAGCCAAAGACCTCGCCCCCCTCTAGCGGGAGAGACCGGGGAGCTGTTTTTT
d_call: TRBD1; j_call: TRBJ1-5; v_call: TRBV5-1; clone_size: .; cdr3_aa: CASSSQGDQPQHF; cdr3_nt: TGCGCCAGCAGCTCACAGGGGGATCAGCCCCAGCATTTT
d_call: TRBD1; j_call: TRBJ1-3; v_call: TRBV30; clone_size: .; cdr3_aa: CAWSVLQGAGNTIYF; cdr3_nt: TGTGCCTGGAGTGTACTGCAGGGGGCTGGAAACACCATATATTTT
d_call: .; j_call: TRBJ1-1; v_call: TRBV7-9; clone_size: .; cdr3_aa: CASSVTGNTEAFF; cdr3_nt: TGTGCCAGCAGCGTGACAGGGAACACTGAAGCTTTCTTT
d_call: TRBD2; j_call: TRBJ2-1; v_call: TRBV7-3; clone_size: .; cdr3_aa: CASSLMAGASGRNEQFF; cdr3_nt: TGTGCCAGCAGCTTAATGGCTGGGGCTAGCGGCCGCAATGAGCAGTTCTTC